This note documents a single T cell receptor beta chain sequence. This entry comes from a study of blood T cell repertoires in COVID-19. The V and J ends lost 4 bases and 5 bases, in that order; junction bases with no gene match: 7. This CDR3 is built from 15 residues. Germline V gene sequence: CDR1 LNHNV, CDR2 YYDKDF (reference sequence). Repertoires were generated with immunoSEQ multiplex PCR, while TCRdb's copy carries only in-frame clones and drops some. Of roughly 290,000 clones listed, approximately 84% are singletons. This receptor was taken from a person aged 65-85 years with COVID-19, enrolled during active disease. The rearrangement links TRBV15 to TRBJ1-3; 8 nucleotides align to TRBD1. Sequencing used peripheral blood. DNA for the CDR3: TGTGCCACCAGCAAATACAGGGGGTTGCGAAACACCATATATTTT. Its protein is CATSKYRGLRNTIYF.